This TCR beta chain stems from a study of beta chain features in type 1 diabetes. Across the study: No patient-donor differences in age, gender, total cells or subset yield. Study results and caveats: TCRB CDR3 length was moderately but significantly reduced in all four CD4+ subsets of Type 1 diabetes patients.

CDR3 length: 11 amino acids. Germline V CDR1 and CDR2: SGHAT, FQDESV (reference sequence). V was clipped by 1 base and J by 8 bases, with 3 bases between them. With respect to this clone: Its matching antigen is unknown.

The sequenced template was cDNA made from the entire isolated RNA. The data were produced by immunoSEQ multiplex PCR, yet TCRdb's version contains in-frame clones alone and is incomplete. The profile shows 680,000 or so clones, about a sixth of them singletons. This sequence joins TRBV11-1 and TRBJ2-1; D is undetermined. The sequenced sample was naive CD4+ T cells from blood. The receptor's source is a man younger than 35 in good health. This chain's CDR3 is CASSLEYEQFF. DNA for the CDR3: TGTGCCAGCAGCTTAGAGTATGAGCAGTTCTTC.